This TCR beta chain is drawn from a study of shared clonotypes between healthy human individuals. How the authors handled the data: Filtering differed because ImmunoSEQ produced junction-only sequences that carried no quality scores. Profiling relied on immunoSEQ multiplex PCR, and the TCRdb table lists in-frame clones only, not all of them. Clone size and V and J calls were adopted from that table, with D and trimming inferred from the DNA. The sample has about 1.5 million clones, 98% seen once; the top ten hold 0.4% to 0.55%. Negatively enriched CD4+ T cells were divided by CD45RA into naive and memory. Input material: naive CD4+ T cells sorted from blood. Subset specified: CD45RA+ positively selected. The receptor was isolated from a man aged 25-45 years in good health.

This CDR3 is CASSQTGISLGANVLTF. CDR3 bases: TGTGCCAGCAGCCAAACAGGGATTTCCCTTGGGGCCAACGTCCTGACTTTC. The J gene is TRBJ2-6, the V gene TRBV14; a possible D gene is TRBD1 (6 bases). The germline V and J ends were trimmed by 2 bases and 3 bases, with 14 bases remaining between them. Germline values: CDR1 SGHDN, CDR2 FVKESK. This CDR3 is 17 amino acids long.